This T cell receptor (beta chain) was recovered during a study of CD8 T cells in Susac syndrome. RNA was extracted with the RNeasy kit, and a quantity of 0.5 to 1 ug was reverse transcribed using random hexamers. TCRdb re-derived calls from the immunoSEQ multiplex PCR reads in MiXCR, one entry per CDR3 protein. Of around 200,000 distinct CDR3 sequences detected, about 94% appear once; the ten largest clones hold about 0.13%. V was trimmed by 3 bases and J by 6 bases, leaving 10 bases between them. CDR3 length equals 13 residues. From germline, CDR1 is SGDLS and CDR2 YYNGEE. The CD8+ and CD4+ T cells were isolated magnetically using a negative isolation approach, whereas the TEMRA cells were enriched by FACS.

The rearrangement uses TRBV9 and TRBJ2-1, with D possibly matching TRBD1 (5 bases). Sample: CD8+ T cells from PBMCs. The clonotype was recovered from a human donor with multiple sclerosis. CDR3 sequence: CASSDGQSNEQFF. CDR3 bases: TGTGCCAGCAGCGATGGACAAAGCAATGAGCAGTTCTTC.